Sequencing of this T cell receptor (beta chain) was carried out in a study of OX40 agonist ivuxolimab in advanced cancers. Across the study: Every 2 weeks, patients received ivuxolimab intravenously, dosed at 0.01 to 10 mg/kg. Subjects had a mean age of around 60 years, with a range of about 20 to 85; more than 70% were male.

Germline loops: CDR1 MNHEY, CDR2 SVGAGI. The CDR3 runs to 16 residues. Trimming cost V 3 bases and J 0 bases, with 15 bases left between them. Details on this clone: The antigen remains unidentified.

Points from the study as a whole: Expanded clones tended on average to be more numerous among CD8+ T cells than CD4+. Partial responders at 0.1-3.0 mg/kg had among the lowest clonal expansion.

The table came from immunoSEQ multiplex PCR; TCRdb's copy has only in-frame clones and leaves some out. The repertoire includes about 27,000 clones, 86% of them detected once, and less than 30% sits in the top ten. This sequence was found in an adult with an advanced solid tumor such as melanoma, head and neck, liver or kidney cancer. This sequence joins TRBV6-5 and TRBJ2-7; no clear D. This specimen was CD4+ or CD8+ T cells sorted from blood, taken in a trial of the OX40 agonist ivuxolimab. The CDR3 DNA reads as TGTGCCAGCAGTTATGGATTGGGTCACTCCTCCTACGAGCAGTACTTC. Translated: CASSYGLGHSSYEQYF.